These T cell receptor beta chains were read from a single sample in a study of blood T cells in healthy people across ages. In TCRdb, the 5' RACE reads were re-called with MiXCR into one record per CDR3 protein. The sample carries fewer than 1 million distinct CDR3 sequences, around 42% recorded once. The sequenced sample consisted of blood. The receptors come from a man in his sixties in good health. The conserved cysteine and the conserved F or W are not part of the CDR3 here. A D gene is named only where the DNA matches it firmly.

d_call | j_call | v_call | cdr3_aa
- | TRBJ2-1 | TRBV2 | ASSEVRANEQF
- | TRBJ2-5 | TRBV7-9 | ASSLANRIPETQY
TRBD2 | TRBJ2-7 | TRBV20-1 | SARTSGGFFKNEQY
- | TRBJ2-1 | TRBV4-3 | ASSQPGRSNEQF
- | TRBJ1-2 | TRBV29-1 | SVAPRHSETNYGYT
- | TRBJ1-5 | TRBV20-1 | SAKVQGGNQPQH
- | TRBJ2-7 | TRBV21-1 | ASSKARLKVFKGDRQERY
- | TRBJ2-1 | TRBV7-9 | ASSFTWDEQF
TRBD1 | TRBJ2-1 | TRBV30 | AWSGGQGSYNEQF
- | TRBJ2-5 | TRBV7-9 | ASSSRGSPQETQY
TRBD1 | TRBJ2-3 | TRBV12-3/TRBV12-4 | ASSPSYGGQVSTDTQY
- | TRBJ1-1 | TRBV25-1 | ASSDRVTDTEAF
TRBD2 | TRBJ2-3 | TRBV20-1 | SATAGTSGANTDTQY
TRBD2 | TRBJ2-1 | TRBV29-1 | SVDGLADINEQF
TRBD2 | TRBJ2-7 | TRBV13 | ASSRRSGGPYEQY
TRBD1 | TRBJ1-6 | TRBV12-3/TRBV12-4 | ASSKGQGVPLH
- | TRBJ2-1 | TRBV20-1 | SAREGFGTYNEQF
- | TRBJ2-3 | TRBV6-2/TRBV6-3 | ASRLNTDTQY
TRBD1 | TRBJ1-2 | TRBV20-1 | SAGHGQGGIGYT